This TCR beta chain was identified during a study of response to subunit inactivated influenza vaccine. One entry per CDR3 protein results from TCRdb running MiXCR on the RT-PCR reads. This sample has around 850,000 distinct CDR3 sequences, with about 18% found just once. This clonotype was recorded a few times. What it recognizes is unknown. Overall study findings and caveats: Authors suggested few new T cells are recruited by each seasonal influenza vaccination.

The TCR was taken from a man aged 50 to 60 who received an inactivated influenza vaccine. Sequenced here: PBMCs from blood, sampled about 5 days after vaccination.

DNA for the CDR3: TGTGCCAGCAGCTTAACGATAGGCAGACGGGCTGAAGCTTTCTTT. Protein product: CASSLTIGRRAEAFF. The V call is TRBV7-3, the J call TRBJ1-1, with no clear D. The CDR3 has 15 residues. Per the germline V gene, CDR1 is SGHTA and CDR2 is FQGTGA. V lost 0 bases, J lost 6 bases, and 14 bases lay in between.